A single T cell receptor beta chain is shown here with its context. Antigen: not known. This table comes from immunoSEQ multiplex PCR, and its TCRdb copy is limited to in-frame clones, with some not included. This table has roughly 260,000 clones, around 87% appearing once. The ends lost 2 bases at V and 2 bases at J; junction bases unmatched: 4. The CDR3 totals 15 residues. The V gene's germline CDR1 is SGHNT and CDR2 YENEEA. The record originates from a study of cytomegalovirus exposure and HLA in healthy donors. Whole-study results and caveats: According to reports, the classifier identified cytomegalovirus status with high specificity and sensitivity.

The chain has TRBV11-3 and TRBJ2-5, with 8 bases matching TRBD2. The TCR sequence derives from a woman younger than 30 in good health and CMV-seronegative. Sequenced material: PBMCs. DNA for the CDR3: TGTGCCAGCAGCTTAACAGCGGGGGATCAAGAGACCCAGTACTTC. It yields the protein CASSLTAGDQETQYF.